The entry below gives a single TCR beta chain sequence along with its context. These data originate in a study of blood T cell repertoires in COVID-19. Study information: Sources were T cells, B-cell-depleted T cells, or PBMCs; the material itself was cDNA or gDNA.

In the source study's methods: Amplification of reference gene primers was used by the study to estimate nucleated cell counts. Some clones are missing from TCRdb's copy, which holds only in-frame ones; the method was immunoSEQ multiplex PCR. The V and J calls and clone size come from that table; D and trimming were worked out from the DNA. This table has more than 13,000 clones, roughly 89% appearing once. The material sequenced was peripheral blood. The TCR was taken from a woman in her 70s in a cohort sampled during active or convalescent COVID-19.

The CDR3 nucleotides are TGTGCCAGCAGTACCGGCCTCAGGGGGCTCTATGGCTACACCTTC. Its translation is CASSTGLRGLYGYTF. V gene TRBV28 combines with J gene TRBJ1-2; 8 positions agree with TRBD1. J lost 4 bases, V lost 5 bases, and 9 bases had no gene match. The CDR3 contains 15 residues. CDR1 and CDR2 (germline): MDHEN, SYDVKM.